The present T cell receptor (beta chain) was sequenced within a study of high-grade serous ovarian cancer treatment subgroups. In the study overall: Samples averaged around 14,000 reads and about 7,500 unique TCR beta rearrangements. Study-level findings and limits: Different patients shared almost no repertoire; same-patient tumors shared about 0.1 to 0.79.

TCRdb's copy holds only in-frame clones and misses some; the assay was immunoSEQ multiplex PCR. The data hold thousands of clones, with about 79% observed a single time. Remarks on this clone: Its antigen is still unknown.

This CDR3 has 14 amino acids. With 7 bases removed from V and 0 bases from J, the gap between germline ends came to 13 bases. Per germline, CDR1 SNHLY and CDR2 FYNNEI. The tumor samples were collected prior to definitive surgery or chemotherapy. Specimen: tumor tissue. The chain recombines TRBV2 with TRBJ2-7, with D possibly being TRBD1 (6 bases). This TCR derives from a human donor with high-grade serous ovarian cancer. CDR3 sequence (DNA): TGTGCCAGCAAAGACAGGCCGAGCTCCTACGAGCAGTACTTC. Translated, it gives CASKDRPSSYEQYF.